The 27 T cell receptor beta chains in this list originate from one sample, sequenced in a study of T cells in Graves' hyperthyroidism and ophthalmopathy. Amplification of TCR beta CDR3 regions was performed using RNA transcripts as template. With the HTBI primer set, the TCR CDR3 went through a first round of RT-PCR. TCRdb re-called the multiplex PCR reads with MiXCR, one entry per CDR3 protein. The table lists approximately 560,000 distinct CDR3 sequences, more than 45% of them singletons, with 8.2% in the top ten. What was sequenced was peripheral blood or thyroid tissue (not recorded which). These receptors were taken from a woman aged 18-30 years with Graves' hyperthyroidism.

With respect to this clonotype: Being one base from a much bigger clone, this may be a read error. The V gene is TRBV29-1, the J gene TRBJ2-7; D may be TRBD1 or TRBD2 (6 bases each). Trimming took 7 bases from V and 6 from J, leaving 19 bases between them. Looked up from germline, CDR1 is SQVTM and CDR2 is ANQGSEA. CDR3 length: 13 residues. The CDR3 nucleotides read TGCAGCGCCTCCGGGGGACAAGGCTGCGAGCAGTACTTC. Its translation is CSASGGQGCEQYF.

Remarks on this clonotype: A read error is possible here, since a much larger clone lies one base away. The chain combines TRBV16 with TRBJ1-2; 7 bases align to TRBD1. Trimming removed 5 bases from V and 4 bases from J; junction bases left unmatched: 7. The CDR3 has 14 amino acids. The germline gives CDR1 KGHSY, CDR2 FQNENV. The CDR3 reads CASSALRDSYGYTF. DNA for the CDR3: TGTGCCAGCAGCGCGCTGAGGGACAGCTATGGCTACACCTTC.

V is TRBV15 and J is TRBJ2-7; possible D gene TRBD1, 6 bases. The V and J ends lost 5 bases and 0 bases respectively, with 11 bases between them. The CDR3 length is 14 residues. Germline CDR1 reads LNHNV; CDR2 reads YYDKDF (reference sequence). Here the CDR3 reads CATSPRQVSYEQYF. The CDR3, as DNA: TGTGCCACCAGCCCCCGACAGGTCTCCTACGAGCAGTACTTC.

There are many counts of this clonotype. V is TRBV25-1 and J is TRBJ2-3; possibly TRBD2 for D (6 bases). The germline V and J ends were trimmed by 1 base and 4 bases, with 9 bases remaining between them. The CDR3 consists of 14 residues. The germline V gene encodes CDR1 MGHDK and CDR2 SYGVNS. CDR3 residues: CASSESDYSDTQYF. CDR3 bases: TGTGCCAGCAGTGAATCGGACTACTCAGATACGCAGTATTTT.

This clonotype was seen more than once but under ten times. The chain joins TRBV20-1 to TRBJ2-2, with D maybe TRBD2 (6 bases). The CDR3 loop spans 11 amino acids. The germline gives CDR1 DFQATT, CDR2 SNEGSKA (reference sequence). The CDR3: CRSMRGAGLFF. The CDR3 DNA is TGCAGATCAATGCGGGGAGCTGGGCTGTTTTTT.

The chain has TRBV9 and TRBJ1-5; D unclear. Trimming took 4 bases from V and 5 from J, leaving 13 bases between them. Germline loops: CDR1 SGDLS, CDR2 YYNGEE. This CDR3 contains 14 residues. CDR3 loop: CASSRTRRDQPQHF. The CDR3 DNA reads as TGTGCCAGCAGCCGCACCCGGCGGGATCAGCCCCAGCATTTT.

The sample holds many counts of this clonotype. The chain recombines TRBV7-9 with TRBJ1-1; 7 bases are a match to TRBD1. The V segment lost 5 bases and the J segment 7 bases; nucleotides outside the gene matches: 7. Per the germline V gene, CDR1 is SEHNR and CDR2 is FQNEAQ (reference sequence). The CDR3 loop spans 13 amino acids. Here the CDR3 DNA reads TGTGCCAGCAGCAGACCGGGACAGAATGAAGCTTTCTTT. Its translation is CASSRPGQNEAFF.

Note on this clonotype: This clone may be a read error of a much larger clone one base away. V and J are TRBV15 and TRBJ2-7; TRBD2 matches at 7 bases. The CDR3 covers 15 residues. CDR1 is LNHNV, CDR2 YYDKDF, per germline (reference sequence). CDR3 in DNA: TGTGCCACCAGCAGAGAGCCGGGAGGCGACTACGAGCAGTGCTTC. This codes for CATSREPGGDYEQCF.

This clonotype has just a few counts. The chain links TRBV9 to TRBJ2-7; 7 positions match TRBD2. After removal of 2 bases from V and 7 bases from J, the junction contained 9 bases not matched to a gene. The length of the CDR3 is 14 residues. Germline loops: CDR1 SGDLS, CDR2 YYNGEE. Here the CDR3 reads CASSVDGRTYEQYF. The CDR3 nucleotides are TGTGCCAGCAGCGTTGACGGGAGGACTTATGAGCAGTACTTC.

The V gene is TRBV10-3, the J gene TRBJ2-5; 7 bases map to TRBD2. This CDR3 contains 12 residues. V shed 10 bases, J shed 5 bases, and the junction held 7 bases outside the gene matches. The V gene's germline CDR1 is ENHRY and CDR2 SYGVKD. CDR3 in amino acids: CASTPRGETQYF. The CDR3 coding sequence is TGTGCCAGCACCCCGCGGGGGGAGACCCAGTACTTC.

The J gene is TRBJ2-7, the V gene TRBV7-3, with D possibly being TRBD2 (7 bases). Germline assignment: CDR1 SGHTA and CDR2 FQGTGA. The CDR3 has 14 residues. In DNA, the CDR3 is TGTGCTAAGGGGGGAAACGGGAGGACCTTCGAGCAGTACTTC. Translated: CAKGGNGRTFEQYF.

The J gene is TRBJ1-5, the V gene TRBV24-1; no clear D gene. There are 13 residues in the CDR3. V was clipped by 5 bases and J by 3 bases, with 7 bases between them. Germline V gene lookup returns CDR1 KGHDR and CDR2 SFDVKD. CDR3 region: CATSAWANQPQHF. As DNA, the CDR3 is TGTGCCACCAGTGCCTGGGCCAATCAGCCCCAGCATTTT.

The chain links TRBV29-1 to TRBJ1-2; 8 positions match TRBD1. V gave up 1 base and J gave up 6 bases; unmatched junction bases: 7. The germline CDR1 and CDR2 sequences are SQVTM and ANQGSEA. This CDR3 region has 14 residues. The CDR3 DNA is TGCAGCGTTGAAGGGACAGGGCGGGGCAATGGCTACACCTTC. Amino acids: CSVEGTGRGNGYTF.

The genes are TRBV11-1 and TRBJ1-2, with 7 bases identical to TRBD1. The CDR3 runs to 15 residues. Trimming removed 5 bases from V and 5 bases from J; junction bases left unmatched: 11. Germline loops: CDR1 SGHAT, CDR2 FQDESV (reference sequence). The CDR3 nucleotides are TGTGCCAGCAGCGTTGAACCACAGGGGACGTATGGCTACACCTTC. Its protein product is CASSVEPQGTYGYTF.

For this clonotype: Its ends do not fully match the called genes, so a read error is possible. The J gene is TRBJ2-5, the V gene TRBV7-9; D assignment may be TRBD1 or TRBD2 (6 bases each). CDR1 SEHNR and CDR2 FQNEAQ come from the germline V gene (reference sequence). The CDR3 is made up of 15 amino acids. CDR3 loop: CASSQDGGQTETQYF. CDR3 bases: TGCGCCAGCAGCCAAGATGGGGGGCAGACGGAGACCCAGTACTTC.

This clonotype was seen ten or more times. The J gene is TRBJ1-5, the V gene TRBV25-1; D remains unclear. The germline V gene has CDR1 MGHDK and CDR2 SYGVNS. This CDR3 spans 14 amino acids. V gave up 3 bases and J gave up 0 bases, with 6 bases separating them. The CDR3: CASSDDISNQPQHF. The DNA of the CDR3 is TGTGCCAGCAGTGACGACATTAGCAATCAGCCCCAGCATTTT.

The rearrangement links TRBV5-1 to TRBJ1-4; a possible D gene is TRBD2 (5 bases). The J call may not be correct, given that the DNA end is closer to TRBJ2-2. Germline V gene lookup returns CDR1 SGHRS and CDR2 YFSETQ. This CDR3 has 14 residues. CDR3 sequence reads: CASSLELDTGELFF. CDR3 DNA: TGCGCCAGCAGCTTGGAACTAGACACCGGGGAGCTGTTTTTT.

Comment on this clonotype: Possible read error: a much larger clone is one base away. V is TRBV2 and J is TRBJ1-2; D gene unclear. The CDR3 is 12 residues long. In germline, CDR1 is SNHLY, CDR2 FYNNEI. The V end lost 3 bases, the J end lost 5 bases, and 7 bases lay between the germline ends. This CDR3 reads CASSDNGYGYTF. The CDR3 DNA sequence: TGTGCCAGCAGTGATAACGGGTATGGCTACACCTTC.

This clonotype was seen many times. The chain employs TRBV24-1 and TRBJ2-5; D is undetermined. Germline V lookup: CDR1 KGHDR, CDR2 SFDVKD. V was clipped by 4 bases and J by 3 bases, with 8 bases between them. The CDR3 extends over 13 amino acids. The CDR3 sequence: CATSEWGKETQYF. The CDR3, as DNA: TGTGCCACCAGTGAGTGGGGAAAAGAGACCCAGTACTTC.

The J gene is TRBJ1-2, the V gene TRBV2; D is uncertain. Germline V lookup: CDR1 SNHLY, CDR2 FYNNEI. The V end was cut by 11 bases, the J end by 2 bases, with 15 bases between. There are 13 residues in the CDR3. The chain's CDR3 is CAGQPTGNYGYTF. The CDR3 DNA reads as TGTGCCGGCCAGCCGACGGGAAACTATGGCTACACCTTC.

This clonotype was seen at least ten times. The chain uses TRBV24-1 and TRBJ1-1; tentatively, D is TRBD1 (5 bases). V lost 5 bases and J 3 bases, leaving 6 bases between the germline ends. The germline V gene has CDR1 KGHDR and CDR2 SFDVKD. This CDR3 contains 12 residues. CDR3 nucleotide sequence: TGTGCCACCAGTGGGACACACACTGAAGCTTTCTTT. Its translation is CATSGTHTEAFF.

The chain recombines TRBV12-5 with TRBJ1-2; 8 nucleotides agree with TRBD1. The CDR3 loop spans 15 amino acids. Germline-derived CDR1 and CDR2 are LGHNT and FRNRAP. V lost 5 bases and J lost 8; bases outside the gene matches: 13. The CDR3 sequence is CASGPRTGSSGGYTF. DNA for the CDR3: TGTGCTAGTGGTCCCCGGACAGGGAGTTCCGGAGGCTACACCTTC.

Concerning this clonotype itself: The junction departs from germline at one end; a sequencing error may be responsible. The CDR3 is CATSRAGNAIYF. The CDR3 DNA sequence: TGTGCCACCAGCAGAGCTGGAAACGCCATATATTTT. This chain connects TRBV15 to TRBJ1-3; D is ambiguous. Per germline, CDR1 LNHNV and CDR2 YYDKDF (reference sequence). The CDR3 length is 12 residues. Full variable domain (missing parts from reference TRBV15 and TRBJ1-3): DAMVIQNPRYQVTQFGKPVTLSCSQTLNHNVMYWYQQKSSQAPKLLFHYYDKDFNNEADTPDNFQSRRPNTSFCFLDIRSPGLGDTAMYLCATSRAGNAIYFGEGSWLTVV.

This clonotype was observed a single time. Given the absence of the conserved phenylalanine or tryptophan at the CDR3 end, a read error is likely. It is unclear where the CDR3 begins or ends on the DNA, so no DNA is shown, and the CDR3 is as TCRdb lists it. The chain carries TRBV2 and TRBJ1-4; the table's D call, TRBD1, has no DNA check behind it. Termini included, the CDR3 measures 10 amino acids. Germline V lookup: CDR1 SNHLY, CDR2 FYNNEI. This CDR3 reads CASLSGDEGY.

This clonotype was seen ten or more times. The rearrangement links TRBV25-1 to TRBJ1-5; D call uncertain. V was shortened by 5 bases and J by 0 bases, with 11 bases between the two germline ends. Germline V gives CDR1 MGHDK, CDR2 SYGVNS. This CDR3 comprises 15 residues. CDR3 protein: CASSSGINSNQPQHF. The CDR3 DNA reads as TGTGCCAGCAGTTCCGGGATCAATAGCAATCAGCCCCAGCATTTT.

V is TRBV9 and J is TRBJ2-7, with D possibly TRBD2 on 5 matching bases. Trimming stripped 0 bases from V and 1 base from J, with 8 bases between. The CDR3 is made up of 14 amino acids. Looked up from germline, CDR1 is SGDLS and CDR2 is YYNGEE. The CDR3 DNA sequence: TGTGCCAGCAGCGTAGCTGAGGGTTCCTACGAGCAGTACTTC. As protein: CASSVAEGSYEQYF.

Many counts were recorded for this clonotype. J is TRBJ1-4 and V is TRBV24-1, with D maybe TRBD1 (5 bases). The CDR3 runs to 16 residues. Trimming pared 4 bases from V and 8 bases from J, leaving 19 bases between. Germline V CDR1 and CDR2: KGHDR, SFDVKD. The CDR3 is CATSDPRGSLAEKLFF. The CDR3 nucleotides are TGTGCCACCAGTGACCCACGGGGCAGCCTAGCCGAAAAACTGTTTTTT.